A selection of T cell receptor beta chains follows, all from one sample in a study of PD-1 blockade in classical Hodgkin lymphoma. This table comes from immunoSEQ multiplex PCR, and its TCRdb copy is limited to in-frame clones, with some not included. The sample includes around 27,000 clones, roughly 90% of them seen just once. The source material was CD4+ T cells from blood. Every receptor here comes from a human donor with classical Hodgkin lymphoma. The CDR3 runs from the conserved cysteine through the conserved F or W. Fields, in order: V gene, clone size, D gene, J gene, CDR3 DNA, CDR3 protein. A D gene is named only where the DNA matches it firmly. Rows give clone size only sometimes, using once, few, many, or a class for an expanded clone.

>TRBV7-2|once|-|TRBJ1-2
TGTGCCAGCAGCCCATTACGAGCAGGAGGCTATGGCTACACCTTC
CASSPLRAGGYGYTF
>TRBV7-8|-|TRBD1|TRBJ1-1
TGTGCCAGCAGCGTACAGACAGGGCTCACTGAAGCTTTCTTT
CASSVQTGLTEAFF
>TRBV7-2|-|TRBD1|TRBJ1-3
TGTGCCAGCAGCTTAGAGGGCAGGGGGATGGACACCATATATTTT
CASSLEGRGMDTIYF
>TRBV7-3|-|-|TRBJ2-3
TGTGCCAGCAGTCCCGCGGGACAGCTCACAGATACGCAGTATTTT
CASSPAGQLTDTQYF
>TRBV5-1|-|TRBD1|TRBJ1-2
TGCGCCAGCAGCCCGGGACAGGCCCATGGCTACACCTTC
CASSPGQAHGYTF
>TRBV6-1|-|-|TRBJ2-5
TGTGCCAGCAGTGAAGAGGGATTGGCGGGAAACTTACCCCAAGAGACCCAGTACTTC
CASSEEGLAGNLPQETQYF
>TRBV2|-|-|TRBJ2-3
TGTGCCAGCAGTGACTACATCCAGGGTACGCAGTATTTT
CASSDYIQGTQYF
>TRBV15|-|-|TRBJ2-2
TGTGCCACCAGCAAGTCAGCCGGTCGGGAGCTGTTTTTT
CATSKSAGRELFF
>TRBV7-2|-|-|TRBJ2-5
TGTGCCAGCAGCCCCTGGCAAGAGACCCAGTACTTC
CASSPWQETQYF
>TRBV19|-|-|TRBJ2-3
TGTGCCAGTAGGGGGGTTAGCACAGATACGCAGTATTTT
CASRGVSTDTQYF
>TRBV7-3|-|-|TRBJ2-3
TGTGCCAGCAGCTTAATCCCCGGGAGAGGCACAGATACGCAGTATTTT
CASSLIPGRGTDTQYF
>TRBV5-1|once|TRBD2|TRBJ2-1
TGCGCCAGCAGCGAACAAATAGCGGGAGGATTAAATGAGCAGTTCTTC
CASSEQIAGGLNEQFF
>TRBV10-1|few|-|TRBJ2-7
TGCGCCAGCAGTGTGGGACTCCGGCCCTACGAGCAGTACTTC
CASSVGLRPYEQYF
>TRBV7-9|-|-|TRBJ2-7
TGTGCCAGCAGCTTACTCCAGGGGCCCTACGAGCAGTACTTC
CASSLLQGPYEQYF
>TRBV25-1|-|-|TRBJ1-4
TGTGCCAGCAGTGAGGAGCCGGGTAATGAAAAACTGTTTTTT
CASSEEPGNEKLFF
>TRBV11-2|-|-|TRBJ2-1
TGTGCCAGCAGCTTGGCTAATGAGCAGTTCTTC
CASSLANEQFF
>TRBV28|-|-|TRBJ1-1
TGTGCCAGCAGTTTATCAGGGCAGCCTGACACTGAAGCTTTCTTT
CASSLSGQPDTEAFF
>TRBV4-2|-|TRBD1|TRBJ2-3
TGTGCCAGCAGCCAAACAGGGGGCGTCACAGATACGCAGTATTTT
CASSQTGGVTDTQYF
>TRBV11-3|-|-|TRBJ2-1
TGTGCCAGCAGCTCCACTAGCAATGAGCAGTTCTTC
CASSSTSNEQFF
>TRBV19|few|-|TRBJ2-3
TGTGCCAGTAGCCGAGGACAGTCCACAGATACGCAGTATTTT
CASSRGQSTDTQYF
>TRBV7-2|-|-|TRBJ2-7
TGTGCCAGCAGCTTAAGTTTATTAGGAGGGTTGGGGGAGCAGTACTTC
CASSLSLLGGLGEQYF
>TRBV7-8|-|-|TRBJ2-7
TGTGCCAGCAGCTTAGTCGATAGCGGTAACACCTACGAGCAGTACTTC
CASSLVDSGNTYEQYF